The 24 T cell receptor beta chains presented below share a single source sample, sequenced in a study of human T cells and chemical hapten exposure. Whole blood that had not been fractionated was the source of extracted total RNA. TCRdb reprocessed the 5' RACE reads via MiXCR and lists one record per CDR3 protein. The data hold approximately 140,000 distinct CDR3 sequences, with 4.1% observed a single time. Every receptor here comes from a female donor in good health.

This sequence joins TRBV3-1 and TRBJ1-2; D is unclear. Trimming pared 2 bases from V and 1 base from J, leaving 5 bases between. This CDR3 is built from 13 residues. Germline V gives CDR1 LGHDT, CDR2 YNNKEL (reference sequence). DNA of the CDR3: TGTGCCAGCAGCCAAATGCTTAACTATGGCTACACCTTC. Amino acids: CASSQMLNYGYTF.

In its sample, this clonotype was seen many times. The chain recombines TRBV18 with TRBJ1-5; 8 positions agree with TRBD1. This CDR3 region has 15 residues. V shed 2 bases, J shed 6 bases, and the junction held 6 bases outside the gene matches. CDR1 is KGHSH, CDR2 LQKENI, per germline. CDR3 amino acids: CASSPISGGRQPQHF. CDR3 nucleotides: TGTGCCAGCTCACCAATCTCAGGGGGCCGTCAGCCCCAGCATTTT.

This clonotype has ten or more counts. The V gene is TRBV7-9, the J gene TRBJ1-1; tentatively, D is TRBD1 (5 bases). V lost 5 bases, J lost 9 bases, and 16 bases lay in between. The CDR3 extends over 13 amino acids. Per the germline V gene, CDR1 is SEHNR and CDR2 is FQNEAQ (reference sequence). The DNA of the CDR3 is TGTGCCAGCAGCCTAATGATAGCAGGGCAAGCTTTCTTT. It encodes CASSLMIAGQAFF.

V is TRBV3-1 and J is TRBJ1-3, with D uncertain. CDR3 size: 11 residues. Trimming shortened V by 10 bases and J by 3 bases, and 7 bases separated the two germline ends. CDR1 LGHDT and CDR2 YNNKEL come from the germline V gene (reference sequence). This chain's CDR3 is CATRRGNTIYF. DNA for the CDR3: TGTGCCACCCGCCGTGGAAACACCATATATTTT.

This clonotype was observed at least ten times. The genes are TRBV2 and TRBJ1-5; possibly TRBD1 for D (5 bases). V shed 2 bases and J shed 5 bases, with 10 bases lying between them. This CDR3 contains 14 residues. The germline V gene encodes CDR1 SNHLY and CDR2 FYNNEI. DNA of the CDR3: TGTGCCAGCAGTGAATCTTCAGGGCATCAGCCCCAGCATTTT. As protein: CASSESSGHQPQHF.

This clonotype has ten or more counts. The chain carries TRBV24-1 and TRBJ2-2; TRBD2 aligns across 13 bases. Germline assignment: CDR1 KGHDR and CDR2 SFDVKD. The CDR3 has 18 amino acids. With V trimmed by 4 bases and J by 5 bases, 9 bases remained unmatched. This CDR3 reads CATSDVTSGGRKTGELFF. The CDR3 DNA reads as TGTGCCACCAGTGACGTGACTAGCGGGGGGCGAAAAACCGGGGAGCTGTTTTTT.

This clonotype was seen at least ten times. This rearrangement joins TRBV27 to TRBJ1-1; no reliable D call. From germline, CDR1 is MNHEY and CDR2 SMNVEV (reference sequence). V lost 3 bases and J lost 4, with 9 bases in between. The CDR3 spans 13 residues. CDR3 sequence (DNA): TGTGCCAGCAGTTTCTACGTGGGCACTGAAGCTTTCTTT. Protein sequence: CASSFYVGTEAFF.

This chain links TRBV28 with TRBJ2-1; D gene ambiguous. V dropped 6 bases and J dropped 4 bases, with 7 bases sitting between them. The CDR3 loop spans 12 amino acids. Germline V gives CDR1 MDHEN, CDR2 SYDVKM. The CDR3 nucleotides read TGTGCCAGCAGGGGGTCGTACAATGAGCAGTTCTTC. It encodes CASRGSYNEQFF.

The sample holds a few counts of this clonotype. The V call is TRBV10-3, the J call TRBJ1-1, with 8 bases aligning to TRBD1. J gave up 0 bases and V 6 bases, and 6 bases lay outside the gene matches. The CDR3 runs 15 residues. The germline gives CDR1 ENHRY, CDR2 SYGVKD. DNA for the CDR3: TGTGCCATCAGCCATGGACAGGGCGTGAACACTGAAGCTTTCTTT. Amino acids: CAISHGQGVNTEAFF.

This clonotype has a count of ten or more. The chain is built from TRBV12-3 or TRBV12-4 and TRBJ1-1; D ambiguous. The CDR3 runs to 14 residues. Trimming stripped 5 bases from V and 1 base from J, with 11 bases between. The CDR3 bases are TGTGCCAGCAGTCCTCCACCCCGGAACACTGAAGCTTTCTTT. Translation: CASSPPPRNTEAFF.

Ten or more counts support this clonotype. This chain joins TRBV20-1 and TRBJ1-1, with TRBD1 as a possible D gene (6 bases). Trimming pared 0 bases from V and 4 bases from J, leaving 12 bases between. Germline CDR1 is DFQATT and CDR2 is SNEGSKA (reference sequence). This CDR3 spans 14 amino acids. The CDR3 is CSARDSRGATEAFF. CDR3 coding DNA: TGCAGTGCTAGAGATAGTAGGGGGGCCACTGAAGCTTTCTTT.

This clonotype was seen a handful of times. The chain combines TRBV20-1 with TRBJ1-2; D ambiguous. The CDR3 spans 11 residues. Trimming took 5 bases from V and 4 from J, leaving 8 bases between them. Germline V gene lookup returns CDR1 DFQATT and CDR2 SNEGSKA (reference sequence). The CDR3 region is CSAGRAYGYTF. CDR3 nucleotides: TGCAGTGCTGGACGGGCCTATGGCTACACCTTC.

This clonotype was counted many times. CDR3: CASSEASGTTGELFF. The CDR3 nucleotides are TGTGCCAGCAGTGAGGCTAGCGGCACCACCGGGGAGCTGTTTTTT. The chain links TRBV6-4 to TRBJ2-2; 7 nucleotides agree with TRBD2. After removal of 3 bases from V and 4 bases from J, the junction contained 5 bases not matched to a gene. The length of the CDR3 is 15 residues. CDR1 MRHNA and CDR2 SNTAGT come from the germline V gene.

Many counts were recorded for this clonotype. The chain carries TRBV4-3 and TRBJ2-3; D may match TRBD1 or TRBD2 (6 bases each). The V gene lost 0 bases and the J gene lost 2 bases, with 24 bases spanning the gap. CDR1 is LGHNA, CDR2 YSLEER, per germline. There are 20 residues in the CDR3. CDR3 in amino acids: CASSQDRLRGGPLLTDTQYF. CDR3 DNA: TGCGCCAGCAGCCAAGATAGGCTCCGTGGGGGGCCTCTTCTCACAGATACGCAGTATTTT.

This clonotype has ten or more counts. The CDR3, as DNA: TGTGCCAGCAGTTTTTATGGTGGGCCACCTTCGGGAAACACCATATATTTT. This sequence encodes CASSFYGGPPSGNTIYF. J is TRBJ1-3 and V is TRBV12-3 or TRBV12-4, with D unresolved. V lost 3 bases and J 4 bases, leaving 19 bases between the germline ends. This CDR3 is 17 amino acids long.

The table lists this clonotype with many counts. J is TRBJ2-4 and V is TRBV12-3 or TRBV12-4; D not resolved. The CDR3 length is 14 residues. V lost 2 bases and J 4 bases, leaving 9 bases between the germline ends. The CDR3: CASSLMGSKNIQYF. CDR3 coding DNA: TGTGCCAGCAGTTTAATGGGGTCAAAAAACATTCAGTACTTC.

Points on this clonotype: A much larger clone differs by one base, so this may be a read error. V usage is TRBV15 and J usage is TRBJ1-1; D perhaps matches TRBD1 (5 bases). Germline CDR1 and CDR2: LNHNV and YYDKDF (reference sequence). There are 14 residues in the CDR3. V was shortened by 7 bases and J by 0 bases, with 12 bases between the two germline ends. The CDR3, as DNA: TGTGCCACCAATTGGGGACGTATGAACACTGAAGCTTTCTTT. Its protein is CATNWGRMNTEAFF.

This clonotype was found many times. This sequence joins TRBV5-5 and TRBJ2-1, with unresolved D. The CDR3 covers 12 residues. The germline V and J ends were trimmed by 1 base and 7 bases, with 6 bases remaining between them. Germline V CDR1 and CDR2: SGHKS, YYEKEE (reference sequence). Here the CDR3 DNA reads TGTGCCAGCAGCTTGATCCGGAATGAGCAGTTCTTC. Protein product: CASSLIRNEQFF.

This clonotype was found many times. This chain joins TRBV7-8 and TRBJ1-6; 10 bases map to TRBD1. The junction had 7 bases not matched to a gene; V was cut back by 3 bases and J by 8 bases. The CDR3 contains 16 residues. The germline CDR1 and CDR2 sequences are SGHVS and FQNEAQ. The CDR3 nucleotides are TGTGCCAGCAGCTTGGTAGGGACAGGGGTTTATTCACCCCTCCACTTT. It codes for CASSLVGTGVYSPLHF.

This clonotype was seen a handful of times. The chain couples TRBV7-8 to TRBJ2-7; 11 nucleotides match TRBD2. The CDR3 length is 16 residues. The V gene's germline CDR1 is SGHVS and CDR2 FQNEAQ. The J segment lost 2 bases and the V segment lost 5 bases, leaving 8 bases of the junction unmatched. The CDR3 loop reads CASSPGGTSGTYEQYF. DNA of the CDR3: TGTGCCAGCAGCCCCGGGGGGACTAGCGGAACCTACGAGCAGTACTTC.

This clonotype turned up a few times. The chain has TRBV4-1 and TRBJ2-1; D is possibly TRBD1 (6 bases). V dropped 4 bases and J dropped 7 bases, with 17 bases sitting between them. This CDR3 contains 15 residues. CDR1 and CDR2 (germline): MGHRA, YSYEKL. The CDR3 DNA follows: TGCGCCAGCAGCCCCACGATCTCGAGGGGGAATGAGCAGTTCTTC. This sequence encodes CASSPTISRGNEQFF.

The chain carries TRBV11-2 and TRBJ2-2; D is perhaps TRBD1 (5 bases). The CDR3 loop spans 16 amino acids. Germline CDR1 is SGHAT and CDR2 is FQNNGV. Deletions cut 1 base from V and 1 base from J, with 10 bases between. CDR3 coding DNA: TGTGCCAGCAGCTTAGTGGGGCAGGTGAACACCGGGGAGCTGTTTTTT. Encoded protein: CASSLVGQVNTGELFF.

This clonotype was seen repeatedly, ten times or more. The chain uses TRBV6-1 and TRBJ1-2, with D possibly TRBD1 on 5 matching bases. The germline gives CDR1 MNHNS, CDR2 SASEGT. Trimming took off 2 bases at V and 1 base at J, with 17 bases between the two ends. CDR3 size: 17 residues. This CDR3 reads CASSEWGSRGSNYGYTF. The CDR3 region has the DNA TGTGCCAGCAGTGAATGGGGCTCTAGGGGAAGTAACTATGGCTACACCTTC.

This clonotype was recorded at least ten times. The rearrangement joins TRBV6-2 or TRBV6-3 to TRBJ1-1; D is ambiguous. Per germline, CDR1 MNHEY and CDR2 SVGEGT. Between the trimmed V and J ends, which lost 5 bases and 6 bases, there was a span of 10 bases. The CDR3 sequence is 12 residues long. The CDR3 is CASSRSGAEAFF. The CDR3 DNA reads TGTGCCAGCAGTCGGTCTGGCGCTGAAGCTTTCTTT.